A single sample gave rise to the 9 T cell receptor beta chains below, sequenced in a study of T-cell reconstitution after alpha-beta-depleted transplantation in children. The authors prepared the TCRbeta library with unique molecular identifiers. Each CDR3 protein gets one entry after TCRdb re-called the PCR reads with MiXCR. This sample has hundreds of thousands of distinct CDR3 sequences, with under 9.5% found just once. Material: PBMCs, mostly from graft donor cells, obtained 180 days after TCRalphabeta/CD19-depleted stem cell transplant. The receptors derive from a male patient between 10 and 17 years old who had a stem cell transplant for acute lymphoblastic leukemia, so the T cells may come from the graft donor.

This clonotype was recorded at least ten times. The chain has TRBV9 and TRBJ1-5; a possible D gene is TRBD1 (5 bases). Germline CDR1 reads SGDLS; CDR2 reads YYNGEE. Trimming removed 0 bases from V and 3 bases from J, with 7 bases in between. There are 14 residues in the CDR3. The chain's CDR3 is CASSVGGPNQPQHF. The CDR3 DNA is TGTGCCAGCAGCGTAGGGGGCCCCAATCAGCCCCAGCATTTT.

This clonotype was detected ten times or more. The V gene is TRBV6-2 or TRBV6-3, the J gene TRBJ2-3, with 7 bases matching TRBD2. The germline CDR1 and CDR2 sequences are MNHEY and SVGEGT. V gave up 4 bases and J gave up 2 bases; unmatched junction bases: 3. This CDR3 contains 14 residues. This CDR3 reads CASSFTSDTDTQYF. CDR3 DNA sequence: TGTGCCAGCAGTTTTACTAGCGACACAGATACGCAGTATTTT.

This clonotype was recorded at least ten times. The gene calls are TRBV12-5 and TRBJ2-2; D call uncertain. V was trimmed by 4 bases and J by 5 bases, leaving 5 bases between them. The CDR3 covers 12 residues. CDR1 is LGHNT and CDR2 is FRNRAP in the germline V gene. This CDR3 is CASGSMTGELFF. CDR3 in DNA: TGTGCTAGTGGTTCAATGACCGGGGAGCTGTTTTTT.

Notes on this clonotype: A clone one base away is much larger, so this may be a read error. This chain connects TRBV6-2 or TRBV6-3 to TRBJ1-5; D is undetermined. CDR1 MNHEY and CDR2 SVGEGT come from the germline V gene. Trimming took off 7 bases at V and 5 bases at J, with 18 bases between the two ends. CDR3 size: 15 residues. The CDR3 reads CASKSIAAGHQPQHF. CDR3 sequence (DNA): TGTGCCAGCAAATCAATCGCGGCAGGCCATCAGCCCCAGCATTTT.

This clonotype has at least ten counts. CDR3 region: CASSLAQGGEAFF. The CDR3 DNA follows: TGCGCCAGCAGCTTGGCGCAGGGGGGTGAAGCTTTCTTT. The chain uses TRBV5-1 and TRBJ1-1; 7 nucleotides align to TRBD1. This CDR3 region has 13 residues. The V gene end was trimmed by 0 bases and the J gene end by 7 bases; junction bases not matched to a gene: 3. CDR1 and CDR2 from the germline V gene are SGHRS and YFSETQ. Full variable domain (rest looked up from reference TRBV5-1 and TRBJ1-1): KAGVTQTPRYLIKTRGQQVTLSCSPISGHRSVSWYQQTPGQGLQFLFEYFSETQRNKGNFPGRFSGRQFSNSRSEMNVSTLELGDSALYLCASSLAQGGEAFFGQGTRLTVV.

This clonotype was counted ten times or more. The chain links TRBV5-1 to TRBJ2-6, with D possibly being TRBD2 (5 bases). CDR3 length: 17 amino acids. V lost 5 bases, J lost 2 bases, and 17 bases lay in between. Germline CDR1 reads SGHRS; CDR2 reads YFSETQ. The CDR3: CASSLFIGETGANVLTF. Written as DNA, the CDR3 is TGCGCCAGCAGTTTATTCATCGGGGAGACTGGGGCCAACGTCCTGACTTTC.

This clonotype was recorded at least ten times. This chain links TRBV12-3 or TRBV12-4 with TRBJ2-1; 10 nucleotides match TRBD2. V dropped 3 bases and J dropped 6; count of bases not matched to a gene: 11. CDR3 size: 17 residues. CDR3: CASSFRALAGVFNEQFF. For the CDR3, the DNA is TGTGCCAGCAGTTTCAGGGCCCTAGCGGGAGTTTTCAATGAGCAGTTCTTC.

This clonotype occurred many times. The chain carries TRBV4-2 and TRBJ2-1, with a possible D match to TRBD1 (6 bases). Looked up from germline, CDR1 is LGHNA and CDR2 is YNFKEQ. The CDR3 sequence is 15 residues long. V was shortened by 1 base and J by 9 bases, with 16 bases between the two germline ends. In DNA form, the CDR3 reads TGTGCCAGCAGCCAAGCCGGGACAACAAGGACTGAGCAGTTCTTC. This encodes CASSQAGTTRTEQFF.

This clonotype was counted ten times or more. The chain has TRBV3-1 and TRBJ2-7; no reliable D call. Germline CDR1 is LGHDT and CDR2 is YNNKEL (reference sequence). Trimming removed 1 base at V and 2 bases at J, with 12 bases between. The CDR3 is 15 residues long. Here the CDR3 reads CASSQVAQATYEQYF. The CDR3 DNA follows: TGTGCCAGCAGCCAAGTAGCCCAGGCAACCTACGAGCAGTACTTC.